The 29 T cell receptor beta chains presented below share a single source sample, sequenced in a study of blood T cells in healthy people across ages. Using a J-beta primer mix together with a sample-barcoded 5' primer, a second PCR was run for roughly 6 to 12 cycles. TCRdb itself ran the 5' RACE reads through MiXCR, one entry per CDR3 protein. The sample has around 1,500,000 distinct CDR3 sequences; around 42% are singletons. Sequences were obtained from blood. The receptor source for this set is a woman between 18 and 29 years old in good health.

The chain has TRBV20-1 and TRBJ2-1, with TRBD2 matching over 11 bases. V lost 5 bases, J lost 0 bases, and 6 bases stayed unmatched. This CDR3 contains 16 residues. The germline V gene encodes CDR1 DFQATT and CDR2 SNEGSKA (reference sequence). CDR3 sequence (DNA): TGCAGTGCTGGGACTAGCGGCCTAACCTCCTACAATGAGCAGTTCTTC. The encoded protein is CSAGTSGLTSYNEQFF.

This rearrangement joins TRBV3-1 to TRBJ1-2; D is unclear. The CDR3 totals 14 residues. V was cut by 0 bases and J by 4 bases, with 9 bases left in between. Germline V CDR1 and CDR2: LGHDT, YNNKEL (reference sequence). The CDR3 DNA is TGTGCCAGCAGCCAAGATCGTCACAGCTATGGCTACACCTTC. This gives the protein CASSQDRHSYGYTF.

This clonotype was observed a few times. This chain connects TRBV5-1 to TRBJ2-3; the D call may be TRBD1 or TRBD2 (5 bases each). The germline V gene encodes CDR1 SGHRS and CDR2 YFSETQ. The CDR3 loop spans 15 amino acids. V was pared by 4 bases and J by 4 bases, with 16 bases between. The DNA of the CDR3 is TGCGCCAGCAGCGTCCGTCAAGGGACCCCAGATACGCAGTATTTT. Its translation is CASSVRQGTPDTQYF.

This clonotype was observed a few times. The chain carries TRBV11-2 and TRBJ1-2, with 7 bases fitting TRBD1. CDR1 SGHAT and CDR2 FQNNGV come from the germline V gene. The CDR3 covers 14 residues. Germline trimming cut 5 bases from V and 8 bases from J; bases unmatched to any gene: 11. CDR3 bases: TGTGCCAGCAGCCCAATCACAGGGGTGGGAGGCTACACCTTC. This codes for CASSPITGVGGYTF.

Concerning this clonotype itself: A junction end diverges from the germline sequence, so it may reflect a read error. This chain joins TRBV28 and TRBJ2-7; 7 bases are shared with TRBD1. The CDR3 has 15 residues. Per germline, CDR1 MDHEN and CDR2 SYDVKM. The CDR3: CACSLRGGTVYEQYF. The DNA of the CDR3 is TGTGCCTGCAGTTTACGAGGGGGCACAGTATACGAGCAGTACTTC.

The CDR3 reads CAIRGTSEYNEQFF. The CDR3 nucleotides are TGTGCCATCAGGGGGACTAGCGAATACAATGAGCAGTTCTTC. This chain links TRBV10-3 with TRBJ2-1; 10 bases map to TRBD2. CDR3 length equals 14 residues. From germline, CDR1 is ENHRY and CDR2 SYGVKD. After removal of 6 bases from V and 4 bases from J, the junction contained 3 bases not matched to a gene.

This sequence joins TRBV5-1 and TRBJ2-1; TRBD2 agrees at 10 bases. The CDR3 covers 17 residues. The V gene's germline CDR1 is SGHRS and CDR2 YFSETQ. V shed 0 bases and J 8 bases; nucleotides not matched to a gene: 11. CDR3 sequence reads: CASSLEWSGGARDEQFF. The CDR3 DNA follows: TGCGCCAGCAGCTTGGAATGGAGCGGGGGGGCCAGGGATGAGCAGTTCTTC. Variable domain in full (rest from reference TRBV5-1 and TRBJ2-1): KAGVTQTPRYLIKTRGQQVTLSCSPISGHRSVSWYQQTPGQGLQFLFEYFSETQRNKGNFPGRFSGRQFSNSRSEMNVSTLELGDSALYLCASSLEWSGGARDEQFFGPGTRLTVL.

This clonotype showed up just a few times. The chain employs TRBV29-1 and TRBJ2-7; D ambiguous. Germline V gene sequence: CDR1 SQVTM, CDR2 ANQGSEA. V dropped 6 bases and J dropped 2 bases, with 11 bases sitting between them. The CDR3 spans 12 residues. The CDR3 is CSVTQWTYEQYF. The CDR3 nucleotides read TGCAGCGTCACTCAATGGACCTACGAGCAGTACTTC.

The gene calls are TRBV27 and TRBJ2-5; D ambiguous. This CDR3 has 12 residues. The germline gives CDR1 MNHEY, CDR2 SMNVEV (reference sequence). Trimming removed 8 bases at V and 5 bases at J, with 12 bases between. CDR3 loop: CASGSTWETQYF. CDR3 DNA: TGTGCCAGCGGCTCAACATGGGAGACCCAGTACTTC.

This clonotype was observed a handful of times. The rearrangement joins TRBV20-1 to TRBJ2-7; 10 positions match TRBD2. Germline V gene data show CDR1 as DFQATT and CDR2 as SNEGSKA (reference sequence). The CDR3 length is 16 residues. V was pared by 1 base and J by 1 base, with 7 bases of the junction left unmatched. CDR3 loop: CSARAGASGSSYEQYF. The CDR3 DNA follows: TGCAGTGCTAGAGCGGGGGCTAGCGGGAGTTCCTACGAGCAGTACTTC.

Concerning this clonotype itself: A much larger clone sits a single nucleotide away, making a read error possible. J is TRBJ2-1 and V is TRBV25-1; TRBD2 matches 8 bases. The CDR3 has 12 amino acids. V shed 5 bases and J 13 bases; nucleotides not matched to a gene: 7. CDR1 is MGHDK and CDR2 is SYGVNS in the germline V gene. The CDR3 region is CASSSGSETQFF. Written as DNA, the CDR3 is TGTGCCAGCAGTAGCGGGAGTGAGACCCAGTTCTTC.

This clonotype was recorded a few times. The V gene is TRBV20-1, the J gene TRBJ2-1; 7 bases align to TRBD2. The V and J ends lost 6 bases and 4 bases, in that order; junction bases with no gene match: 9. This CDR3 is 14 amino acids long. CDR1 is DFQATT, CDR2 SNEGSKA, per germline (reference sequence). CDR3 sequence reads: CSASSGSWYNEQFF. In nucleotides, the CDR3 is TGCAGTGCCAGTAGCGGGTCCTGGTACAATGAGCAGTTCTTC.

This clonotype was picked up a small number of times. The V call is TRBV6-2 or TRBV6-3, the J call TRBJ2-1; TRBD1 might be the D (6 bases). CDR1 MNHEY and CDR2 SVGEGT come from the germline V gene. V dropped 4 bases and J dropped 4 bases, with 14 bases sitting between them. The CDR3 extends over 15 amino acids. CDR3 protein: CASSLQGSVYNEQFF. CDR3 sequence (DNA): TGTGCCAGCAGTTTACAGGGTTCTGTATACAATGAGCAGTTCTTC.

The genes are TRBV12-3 or TRBV12-4 and TRBJ1-5, with D unresolved. The CDR3 has 15 amino acids. V was trimmed by 6 bases and J by 6 bases, leaving 18 bases between them. The CDR3 DNA follows: TGTGCCAGCAGGATCGCCTCTTTCGAGGGTCAGCCCCAGCATTTT. Its protein is CASRIASFEGQPQHF.

With respect to this clonotype: A much larger clone differs from this one at a single base, so this may be a read error. The genes are TRBV10-3 and TRBJ2-3; D call uncertain. V lost 5 bases, J lost 0 bases, and 6 bases lay in between. Germline-derived CDR1 and CDR2 are ENHRY and SYGVKD. The CDR3 spans 13 residues. The CDR3, as DNA: TGTGCCATCAGTCCGGACAGCACAGATACGCAGTATTTT. It yields the protein CAISPDSTDTQYF.

This chain connects TRBV29-1 to TRBJ2-7, with D possibly TRBD2 on 6 matching bases. CDR1 SQVTM and CDR2 ANQGSEA come from the germline V gene. The CDR3 has 15 residues. V dropped 2 bases and J dropped 3 bases, with 17 bases sitting between them. CDR3 nucleotide sequence: TGCAGCGTTGAAAAGTCCGGCCCCGGGGGCTACGAGCAGTACTTC. As protein: CSVEKSGPGGYEQYF.

The V call is TRBV7-8, the J call TRBJ2-3; possible D gene TRBD2, 6 bases. Trimming took off 5 bases at V and 9 bases at J, with 21 bases between the two ends. Germline values: CDR1 SGHVS, CDR2 FQNEAQ. This CDR3 is built from 15 residues. The CDR3 DNA follows: TGTGCCAGCAGCGACGGGACTTCCCCATTAGCAACGCAGTATTTT. As protein: CASSDGTSPLATQYF.

The rearrangement links TRBV27 to TRBJ2-7; D is unresolved. The CDR3 spans 16 residues. Germline V gene lookup returns CDR1 MNHEY and CDR2 SMNVEV (reference sequence). V gave up 4 bases and J gave up 0 bases, with 16 bases separating them. Here the CDR3 DNA reads TGTGCCAGCAGTTCCCAGCAAGGGTCTAGCTCCTACGAGCAGTACTTC. As protein: CASSSQQGSSSYEQYF.

In its sample, this clonotype was seen a few times. The chain uses TRBV4-2 and TRBJ2-3; tentative D call: TRBD2 (5 bases). The germline gives CDR1 LGHNA, CDR2 YNFKEQ. V lost 0 bases to trimming and J lost 3 bases, with 13 bases between them. CDR3 length equals 16 residues. The CDR3 DNA is TGTGCCAGCAGCCAAGAGAAAGCGGCCAGAACAGATACGCAGTATTTT. It encodes CASSQEKAARTDTQYF.

This clonotype was seen more than once but under ten times. As DNA, the CDR3 is TGTGCCAGCAGCCGGACAGGGAAGGAGCAGTACTTC. It is translated as CASSRTGKEQYF. The chain recombines TRBV7-6 with TRBJ2-5; 8 bases line up with TRBD1. Germline-derived CDR1 and CDR2 are SGHVS and FNYEAQ. V was pared by 5 bases and J by 11 bases, with 7 bases of the junction left unmatched. The CDR3 contains 12 residues.

The chain couples TRBV12-3 or TRBV12-4 to TRBJ2-5; D possibly corresponds to TRBD1 (5 bases). Gene TRBJ2-7 matches the end of the DNA better, so the J call may be wrong. The CDR3 covers 14 residues. CDR3 loop: CASSFRDLLDEQYF. CDR3 nucleotide sequence: TGTGCCAGCAGTTTCAGGGATCTACTGGACGAGCAGTACTTC.

The CDR3 protein is CASSFEGTQYF. The CDR3, as DNA: TGCGCCAGCAGCTTTGAGGGAACCCAGTACTTC. The genes are TRBV5-1 and TRBJ2-5; weak D call: TRBD2 (5 bases). Germline CDR1 SGHRS, CDR2 YFSETQ. The CDR3 has 11 amino acids. The V gene lost 2 bases and the J gene lost 8 bases, with 7 bases spanning the gap.

As regards this clonotype: At one end the junction does not follow the germline gene, possibly because of a read error. The chain employs TRBV5-1 and TRBJ1-2; no firm D call. This CDR3 is 12 amino acids long. CDR1 and CDR2 from the germline V gene are SGHRS and YFSETQ. Here the CDR3 DNA reads TGCGCCAGCACCCCCCCCTCCTATGGCTGCACCTTC. Translated, it gives CASTPPSYGCTF.

The chain joins TRBV6-4 to TRBJ1-2, with D tentatively TRBD1 (5 bases). This CDR3 comprises 15 residues. Germline CDR1 is MRHNA and CDR2 is SNTAGT. V was pared by 4 bases and J by 3 bases, with 15 bases between. The DNA of the CDR3 is TGTGCCAGCAGTGCCCACGAGACAGCGGACTATGGCTACACCTTC. Protein: CASSAHETADYGYTF.

The chain links TRBV20-1 to TRBJ1-5; the D is unclear. From germline, CDR1 is DFQATT and CDR2 SNEGSKA (reference sequence). The CDR3 consists of 12 residues. CDR3 nucleotides: TGCAAGGGCGATCCCAGCAATCAGCCCCAGCATTTT. Its translation: CKGDPSNQPQHF.

CDR3 residues: CASSPGLSQETQYF. CDR3 in DNA: TGTGCCAGCAGCCCGGGACTATCCCAAGAGACCCAGTACTTC. The rearrangement uses TRBV4-2 and TRBJ2-5; 7 bases fit TRBD2. With 4 bases clipped from V and 1 base from J, the junction kept 3 bases outside the gene matches. The CDR3 has 14 residues. CDR1 and CDR2 (germline): LGHNA, YNFKEQ.

The rearrangement joins TRBV12-3 or TRBV12-4 to TRBJ2-1; no firm D call. This CDR3 has 12 residues. V was cut by 5 bases and J by 6 bases, with 8 bases left in between. The CDR3 here is CASSLPVNEQFF. The CDR3 region has the DNA TGTGCCAGCAGTCTGCCTGTCAATGAGCAGTTCTTC.

The chain carries TRBV7-2 and TRBJ2-3; D possibly corresponds to TRBD2 (6 bases). This CDR3 has 15 amino acids. V lost 5 bases and J 2 bases, leaving 14 bases between the germline ends. The germline V gene has CDR1 SGHTA and CDR2 FQGNSA. CDR3 protein: CASSRGTTATDTQYF. The CDR3 bases are TGTGCCAGCAGCCGGGGGACGACCGCCACAGATACGCAGTATTTT.

This clonotype was seen more than once but under ten times. This chain joins TRBV10-3 and TRBJ2-7; D tentatively reads TRBD1 or TRBD2 (5 bases each). The V end was cut by 6 bases, the J end by 0 bases, with 15 bases between. The CDR3 length is 15 residues. Germline lookup yields CDR1 ENHRY and CDR2 SYGVKD. The CDR3 sequence: CAISPGTESSYEQYF. In nucleotides, the CDR3 is TGTGCCATCAGCCCCGGGACCGAGAGCTCCTACGAGCAGTACTTC.